This T cell receptor (beta chain) was retrieved from a study of shared clonotypes between healthy human individuals. Turning to the study itself: Sampling drew on donors who were two women and a few men aged 18 to 49. Donors had three CD4 naive, three CD4 memory, two CD8 naive and one CD8 memory plate apiece. Findings and limits, study-wide: The four-donor shared clonotypes exceeded non-shared clonotypes in generation probability, with non-shared ones scoring lower. Blood was the only sampled material, and tissue repertoires likely differ.

CDR3 length equals 12 residues. Trimming pared 0 bases from V and 3 bases from J, leaving 4 bases between. From germline, CDR1 is SGHKS and CDR2 YYEKEE (reference sequence). Naive CD8 cells, CD45RO-negative and positively selected for CCR7, excluded terminally differentiated effector memory CD45RA+ cells. TCRdb's table, derived via immunoSEQ multiplex PCR, lists solely in-frame clones and lacks some. There are around 2,100,000 clones in the sample; about 94% occur only once, and approximately 1% lies in the top ten. To note about this clone: The target antigen is unknown.

Sequenced material: naive CD8+ T cells sorted from blood. The genes are TRBV5-5 and TRBJ2-7; D call uncertain. This TCR derives from a man aged 18 to 30 in good health. The CDR3 DNA sequence: TGTGCCAGCAGCTTGGGTTTCTACGAGCAGTACTTC. It specifies CASSLGFYEQYF.